The 21 T cell receptor beta chains listed next were all sequenced from one sample in a study of shared clonotypes between healthy human individuals (dated by TCRdb to the early 2020s). Library construction relied on the immunoSEQ multiplex PCR assay. The table was pulled from immuneACCESS by TCRdb, which kept in-frame rearrangements only. Such tables lose some clones; where checked, under half of the loss comes from unresolved V genes, and the rest has no known cause. Present in this sample are about 2.4 million clones, approximately 90% of which were seen just once. Together, the top ten hold 0.13% to 0.15% of the sample. The specimen was naive CD4+ T cells sorted from blood. Per the publication, the cell subset or site label means: CD45RA+ positively selected. Receptors were obtained from a man between 18 and 35 years old in good health.

On this clone: This sample also contains other DNA sequences that code for the same CDR3. The rearrangement links TRBV5-1 to TRBJ2-2, with D unresolved. Trimming took off 0 bases at V and 5 bases at J, with 5 bases between the two ends. CDR1 SGHRS and CDR2 YFSETQ come from the germline V gene. CDR3 length: 13 residues. DNA for the CDR3: TGCGCCAGCAGCTTGGAAGGAACCGGGGAGCTGTTTTTT. Amino acid sequence: CASSLEGTGELFF.

Points on this clone: Distinct nucleotide sequences in the sample also encode this CDR3. The rearrangement links TRBV27 to TRBJ1-6, with D unresolved. Trimming removed 6 bases from V and 8 bases from J, with 11 bases in between. CDR1 and CDR2 (germline): MNHEY, SMNVEV (reference sequence). The CDR3 totals 13 residues. The CDR3 region is CASRGMRDSPLHF. The CDR3 DNA reads TGTGCCAGCAGGGGTATGAGGGATTCACCCCTCCACTTT.

The rearrangement links TRBV10-3 to TRBJ2-1; possible D gene TRBD1, 5 bases. The CDR3 is made up of 15 amino acids. CDR1 is ENHRY, CDR2 SYGVKD, per germline. The V end was cut by 8 bases, the J end by 0 bases, with 14 bases between. The CDR3 loop reads CAIRPAGFSYNEQFF. DNA for the CDR3: TGTGCCATCCGCCCGGCAGGGTTCTCCTACAATGAGCAGTTCTTC.

J is TRBJ2-5 and V is TRBV7-2; D is uncertain. Germline V gene lookup returns CDR1 SGHTA and CDR2 FQGNSA. The V gene lost 1 base and the J gene lost 8 bases, with 14 bases spanning the gap. The CDR3 sequence is 14 residues long. The CDR3 DNA follows: TGTGCCAGCAGCTTAGAGAGGTTAACCCCAACCCAGTACTTC. It codes for CASSLERLTPTQYF.

The chain has TRBV4-1 and TRBJ2-1, with 8 bases aligning to TRBD2. This CDR3 has 17 amino acids. V shed 6 bases and J 5 bases; nucleotides not matched to a gene: 15. From germline, CDR1 is MGHRA and CDR2 YSYEKL. This CDR3 reads CASRSLGGRQPNNEQFF. The CDR3 DNA reads TGCGCCAGCAGATCGTTGGGCGGGAGGCAACCCAACAATGAGCAGTTCTTC.

The chain employs TRBV7-2 and TRBJ2-3, with 8 bases identical to TRBD2. CDR1 and CDR2 from the germline V gene are SGHTA and FQGNSA. V was pared by 5 bases and J by 5 bases, with 12 bases of the junction left unmatched. This CDR3 is built from 16 residues. CDR3 loop: CASSRTSRGGEDTQYF. CDR3 nucleotide sequence: TGTGCCAGCAGCCGGACTAGCAGGGGAGGTGAAGATACGCAGTATTTT.

The chain is built from TRBV2 and TRBJ2-2; possible D gene TRBD1, 5 bases. The CDR3 covers 15 residues. From germline, CDR1 is SNHLY and CDR2 FYNNEI. The V end was cut by 3 bases, the J end by 2 bases, with 10 bases between. The CDR3: CASSERQGNTGELFF. CDR3 in DNA: TGTGCCAGCAGTGAGAGGCAGGGAAACACCGGGGAGCTGTTTTTT.

The chain carries TRBV5-1 and TRBJ2-1; 9 bases agree with TRBD2. Germline V CDR1 and CDR2: SGHRS, YFSETQ. V lost 2 bases to trimming and J lost 8 bases; unmatched junction nucleotides: 11. This CDR3 region has 16 residues. CDR3 nucleotides: TGCGCCAGCAGCTTCGCCTATAGCGGGAGTACCTATGAGCAGTTCTTC. Translating it yields CASSFAYSGSTYEQFF.

The gene calls are TRBV19 and TRBJ1-6; D is uncertain. The CDR3 runs to 13 residues. The V and J ends lost 7 bases and 6 bases respectively, with 10 bases between them. Germline values: CDR1 LNHDA, CDR2 SQIVND (reference sequence). CDR3 amino acids: CASIADFNSPLHF. The CDR3 DNA reads as TGTGCCAGTATCGCGGACTTTAATTCACCCCTCCACTTT.

The gene calls are TRBV18 and TRBJ1-2; no clear D. Trimming took off 5 bases at V and 3 bases at J, with 22 bases between the two ends. There are 17 residues in the CDR3. Germline values: CDR1 KGHSH, CDR2 LQKENI. The DNA of the CDR3 is TGTGCCAGCTCATACACCGTAGGCAGTCCCGCCGACTATGGCTACACCTTC. Translating gives CASSYTVGSPADYGYTF. The whole variable domain, remainder taken from reference TRBV18 and TRBJ1-2, is NAGVMQNPRHLVRRRGQEARLRCSPMKGHSHVYWYRQLPEEGLKFMVYLQKENIIDESGMPKERFSAEFPKEGPSILRIQQVVRGDSAAYFCASSYTVGSPADYGYTFGSGTRLTVV.

About this clone itself: At the DNA level, this CDR3 is encoded by other sequences in the same sample as well. The chain joins TRBV5-1 to TRBJ2-7; 11 bases fit TRBD1. There are 15 residues in the CDR3. Germline V gene data show CDR1 as SGHRS and CDR2 as YFSETQ. The junction had 3 bases not matched to a gene; V was cut back by 1 base and J by 3 bases. CDR3 coding DNA: TGCGCCAGCAGCTTGACCGGGACAGGGGGCTACGAGCAGTACTTC. It translates to CASSLTGTGGYEQYF.

The chain employs TRBV27 and TRBJ1-2, with 10 bases fitting TRBD1. The CDR3 totals 13 residues. Germline V lookup: CDR1 MNHEY, CDR2 SMNVEV (reference sequence). Losses at the gene ends were 6 bases for V and 7 bases for J; bases not matched to a gene: 5. The CDR3 loop reads CASRTGQGGGYTF. The DNA of the CDR3 is TGTGCCAGCAGAACCGGACAGGGGGGTGGCTACACCTTC.

The V and J genes are TRBV12-5 and TRBJ1-1; 10 bases are a match to TRBD1. This CDR3 contains 16 residues. Germline V CDR1 and CDR2: LGHNT, FRNRAP. V gave up 1 base and J gave up 4 bases; unmatched junction bases: 6. CDR3 DNA sequence: TGTGCTAGTGGTTTGGCAGTTGGACAGGGGGGCACTGAAGCTTTCTTT. Translating gives CASGLAVGQGGTEAFF.

The J gene is TRBJ2-7, the V gene TRBV7-2; 9 positions agree with TRBD2. After removal of 5 bases from V and 3 bases from J, the junction contained 14 bases not matched to a gene. CDR1 is SGHTA and CDR2 is FQGNSA in the germline V gene. The CDR3 runs to 17 residues. CDR3 sequence: CASSKAPSSGKNYEQYF. In DNA form, the CDR3 reads TGTGCCAGCAGCAAAGCCCCCTCTAGCGGGAAAAACTACGAGCAGTACTTC.

This clone was seen a few times. The rearrangement joins TRBV5-1 to TRBJ2-3; 9 positions match TRBD2. CDR1 is SGHRS, CDR2 YFSETQ, per germline. This CDR3 contains 18 residues. With V trimmed by 0 bases and J by 0 bases, 8 bases remained unmatched. CDR3 sequence reads: CASSLALRGGISTDTQYF. As DNA, the CDR3 is TGCGCCAGCAGCTTGGCTTTGCGGGGGGGAATTAGCACAGATACGCAGTATTTT.

V gene TRBV4-1 combines with J gene TRBJ1-5; a possible D gene is TRBD1 (5 bases). CDR3 length: 15 amino acids. Looked up from germline, CDR1 is MGHRA and CDR2 is YSYEKL. Deletions cut 0 bases from V and 6 bases from J, with 12 bases between. CDR3 in DNA: TGCGCCAGCAGCCAAGAGGGGGGAGCGGGTCAGCCCCAGCATTTT. Translated: CASSQEGGAGQPQHF.

This sequence joins TRBV7-6 and TRBJ1-1, with a tentative D call TRBD1 (5 bases). Germline CDR1 SGHVS, CDR2 FNYEAQ. Between the trimmed V and J ends, which lost 0 bases and 6 bases, there was a span of 11 bases. The CDR3 runs 14 residues. As DNA, the CDR3 is TGTGCCAGCAGCTTAGCGTGGGGGGGATCTGAAGCTTTCTTT. Translated, it gives CASSLAWGGSEAFF.

This sequence joins TRBV6-5 and TRBJ2-1; 11 bases are shared with TRBD2. The CDR3 runs to 15 residues. J lost 5 bases, V lost 6 bases, and 6 bases had no gene match. Germline V gene data show CDR1 as MNHEY and CDR2 as SVGAGI. DNA of the CDR3: TGTGCCAGCAGCCGACCGGGACTAGCGGACAATGAGCAGTTCTTC. It codes for CASSRPGLADNEQFF.

The rearrangement uses TRBV6-1 and TRBJ1-5; D is undetermined. CDR1 is MNHNS, CDR2 SASEGT, per germline. This CDR3 is 17 amino acids long. V lost 4 bases and J lost 1, with 17 bases in between. CDR3 in DNA: TGTGCCAGCAGTGCCTATATCCTGGGAGAGAGCAATCAGCCCCAGCATTTT. Amino acid sequence: CASSAYILGESNQPQHF.

The chain is built from TRBV5-1 and TRBJ1-2; TRBD1 agrees at 12 bases. The CDR3 has 13 residues. Trimming took 7 bases from V and 5 from J; bases not matched to a gene: 3. CDR1 SGHRS and CDR2 YFSETQ come from the germline V gene. The CDR3 spells CASRDRGPYGYTF. In DNA form, the CDR3 reads TGCGCCAGCCGGGACAGGGGGCCTTATGGCTACACCTTC.

The CDR3 protein is CAWSVRGAPYNEQFF. The CDR3 DNA reads TGTGCCTGGAGTGTTAGGGGGGCCCCCTACAATGAGCAGTTCTTC. The genes are TRBV30 and TRBJ2-1; D is perhaps TRBD1 or TRBD2 (6 bases each). Germline V CDR1 and CDR2: GTSNPN, SVGIG (reference sequence). Trimming removed 0 bases at V and 2 bases at J, with 11 bases between. The CDR3 consists of 15 residues.